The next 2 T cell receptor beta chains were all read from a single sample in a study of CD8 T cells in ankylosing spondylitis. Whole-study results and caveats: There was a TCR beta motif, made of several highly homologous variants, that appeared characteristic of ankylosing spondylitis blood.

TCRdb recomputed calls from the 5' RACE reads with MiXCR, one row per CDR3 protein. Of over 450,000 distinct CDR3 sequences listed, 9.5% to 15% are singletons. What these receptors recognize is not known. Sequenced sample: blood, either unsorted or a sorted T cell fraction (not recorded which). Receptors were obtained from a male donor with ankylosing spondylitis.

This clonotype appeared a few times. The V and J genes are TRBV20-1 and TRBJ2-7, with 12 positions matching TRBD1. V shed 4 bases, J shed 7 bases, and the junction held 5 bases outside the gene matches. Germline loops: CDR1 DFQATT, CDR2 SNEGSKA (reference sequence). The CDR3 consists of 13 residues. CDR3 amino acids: CSATGQGAREQYV. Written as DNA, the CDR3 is TGCAGTGCTACGGGACAGGGGGCGCGAGAGCAGTACGTC.

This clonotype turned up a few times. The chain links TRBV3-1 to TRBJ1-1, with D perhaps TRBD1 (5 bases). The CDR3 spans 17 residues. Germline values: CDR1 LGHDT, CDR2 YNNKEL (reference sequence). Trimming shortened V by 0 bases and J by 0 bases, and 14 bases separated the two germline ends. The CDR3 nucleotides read TGTGCCAGCAGCCAAGACGGGACGGGTAATTTGAACACTGAAGCTTTCTTT. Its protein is CASSQDGTGNLNTEAFF.